Included here is one T cell receptor beta chain sequence, with context. The data originate from a study of control samples from healthy donors and cancer patients. The CDR3 contains 16 residues. From germline, CDR1 is SGHRS and CDR2 YFSETQ. V lost 2 bases and J lost 8; bases outside the gene matches: 10. Produced via immunoSEQ multiplex PCR; TCRdb's table is partial and in-frame only. This table has 80,000 to 100,000 clones, 80% to 95% appearing once. The sequence was obtained from a human donor in good health. The donor label of this sample is uncertain. The sequenced material came from blood. This chain uses TRBV5-1 with TRBJ2-1; 10 nucleotides match TRBD1. CDR3 bases: TGCGCCAGCAGCTTTTCCGGGACAGGGGAATCCTATGAGCAGTTCTTC. Translating gives CASSFSGTGESYEQFF. Complete variable domain (other parts from reference TRBV5-1 and TRBJ2-1): KAGVTQTPRYLIKTRGQQVTLSCSPISGHRSVSWYQQTPGQGLQFLFEYFSETQRNKGNFPGRFSGRQFSNSRSEMNVSTLELGDSALYLCASSFSGTGESYEQFFGPGTRLTVL.